This T cell receptor (beta chain) stems from a study of Graves' ophthalmopathy and Graves' hyperthyroidism. RNA transcripts yielded amplified TCR beta CDR3 regions. A first-round RT-PCR used HTBI primers, followed by a second-round multiplex PCR. One entry per CDR3 protein, called by TCRdb with MiXCR from the multiplex PCR reads. The sample consists of about 410,000 distinct CDR3 sequences, around 19% of them appearing once. The germline V gene encodes CDR1 MDHEN and CDR2 SYDVKM. V gave up 2 bases and J gave up 0 bases; unmatched junction bases: 8. There are 19 residues in the CDR3. This clonotype has a count of ten or more. A volume of 9.5 to 10 ml of fresh peripheral blood supplied the PBMCs.

The sequence came from a woman under 30 with Graves' ophthalmopathy. V is TRBV28 and J is TRBJ2-5, with TRBD2 matching 14 bases. The sequencing sample was made of peripheral blood. The CDR3 nucleotides read TGTGCCAGCAGTTTACCCTTGGGACTAGCGGGGGCCAACCAAGAGACCCAGTACTTC. This gives the protein CASSLPLGLAGANQETQYF.